Listed here is a single T cell receptor (beta chain). The antigen remains unidentified. The data derive from a study of cytomegalovirus exposure and HLA in healthy donors. Whole-study results and caveats: Exclusion as indistinguishable affected some V segments, including TRBV6-2 and TRBV6-3. Reportedly, a later analysis found an Asian-associated ancestry cluster had fewer N-insertions than the approximately 670-donor mean.

Germline trimming cut 4 bases from V and 5 bases from J; bases unmatched to any gene: 10. The V gene's germline CDR1 is SGHNT and CDR2 YYREEE (reference sequence). CDR3 length: 15 residues. In the PCR, 60 Vbeta and 13 Jbeta primers were used. Original methodology: Later work found approximately 87 million unique TCR beta chains, with 9.5 million to 11 million shared. The data were produced by immunoSEQ multiplex PCR, yet TCRdb's version contains in-frame clones alone and is incomplete. That table furnishes V, J and clone size, whereas the DNA furnished D and trimming. Of more than 100,000 clones listed, around 79% are singletons.

The sequence was obtained from a man aged 50 to 59 in good health and CMV-seropositive. This chain connects TRBV5-4 to TRBJ1-1, with 8 bases that match TRBD1. The specimen sequenced was PBMCs. CDR3 residues: CASSPRTGSGTEAFF. The DNA of the CDR3 is TGTGCCAGCAGCCCCAGGACAGGGAGTGGGACTGAAGCTTTCTTT.